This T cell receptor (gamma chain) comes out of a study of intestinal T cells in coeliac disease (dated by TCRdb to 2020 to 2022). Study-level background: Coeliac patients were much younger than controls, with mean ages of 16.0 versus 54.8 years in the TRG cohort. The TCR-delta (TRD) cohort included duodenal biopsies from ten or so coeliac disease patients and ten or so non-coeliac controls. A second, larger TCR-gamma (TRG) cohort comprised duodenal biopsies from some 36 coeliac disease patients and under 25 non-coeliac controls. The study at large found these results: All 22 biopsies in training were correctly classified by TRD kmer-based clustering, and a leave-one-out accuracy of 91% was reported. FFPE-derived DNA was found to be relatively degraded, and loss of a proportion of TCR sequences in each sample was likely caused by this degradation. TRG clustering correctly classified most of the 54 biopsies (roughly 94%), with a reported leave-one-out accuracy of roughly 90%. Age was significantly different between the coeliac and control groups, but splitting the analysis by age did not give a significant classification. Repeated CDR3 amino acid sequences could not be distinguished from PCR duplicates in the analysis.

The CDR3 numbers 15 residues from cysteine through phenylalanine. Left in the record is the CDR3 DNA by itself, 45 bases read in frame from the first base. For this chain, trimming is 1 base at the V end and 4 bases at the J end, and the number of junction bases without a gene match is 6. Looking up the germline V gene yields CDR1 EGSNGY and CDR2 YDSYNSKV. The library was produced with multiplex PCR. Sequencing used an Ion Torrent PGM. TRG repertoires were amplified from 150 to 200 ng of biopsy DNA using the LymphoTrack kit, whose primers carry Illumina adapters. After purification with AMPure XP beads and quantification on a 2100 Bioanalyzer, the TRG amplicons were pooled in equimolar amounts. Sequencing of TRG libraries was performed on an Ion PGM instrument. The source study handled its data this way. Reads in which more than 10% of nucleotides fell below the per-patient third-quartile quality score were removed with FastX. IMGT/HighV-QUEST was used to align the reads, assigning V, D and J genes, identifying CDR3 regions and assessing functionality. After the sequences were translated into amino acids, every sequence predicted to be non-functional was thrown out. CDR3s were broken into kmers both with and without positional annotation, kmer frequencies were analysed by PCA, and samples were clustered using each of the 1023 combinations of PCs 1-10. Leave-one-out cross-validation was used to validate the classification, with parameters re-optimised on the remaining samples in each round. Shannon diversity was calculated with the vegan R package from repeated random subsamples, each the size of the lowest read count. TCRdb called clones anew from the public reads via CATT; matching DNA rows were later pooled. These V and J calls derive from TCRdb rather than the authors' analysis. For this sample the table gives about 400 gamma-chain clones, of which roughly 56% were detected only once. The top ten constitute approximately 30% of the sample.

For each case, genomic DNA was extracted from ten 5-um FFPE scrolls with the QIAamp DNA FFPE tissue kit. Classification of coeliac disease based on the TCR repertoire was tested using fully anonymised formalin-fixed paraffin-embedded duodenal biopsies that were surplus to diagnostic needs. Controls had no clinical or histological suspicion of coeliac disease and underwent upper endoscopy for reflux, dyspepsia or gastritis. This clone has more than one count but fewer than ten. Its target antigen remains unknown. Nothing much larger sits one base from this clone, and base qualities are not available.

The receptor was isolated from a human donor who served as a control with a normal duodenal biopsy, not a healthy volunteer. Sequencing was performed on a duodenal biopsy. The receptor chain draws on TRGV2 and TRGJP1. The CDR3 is CATWDGLGTGWFKIF. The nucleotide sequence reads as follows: TGTGCCACCTGGGACGGTCTGGGCACTGGTTGGTTCAAGATATTT.